This T cell receptor beta chain was captured in a study of shared clonotypes between healthy human individuals. The data were produced by immunoSEQ multiplex PCR, yet TCRdb's version contains in-frame clones alone and is incomplete. The sample lists 550,000 to 600,000 clones; around 78% were seen once. The germline V gene has CDR1 MGHRA and CDR2 YSYEKL. Between the trimmed V and J ends, which lost 5 bases and 4 bases, there was a span of 11 bases. The CDR3 is made up of 13 amino acids. The chain has TRBV4-1 and TRBJ1-2, with D possibly being TRBD1 (6 bases). Sequenced: PBMCs. This TCR was recovered from a woman aged 40 to 49 in good health. Some clones in this sample may be carry-over from other donors' samples. The CDR3 region is CASSALQGYGYTF. The DNA for the CDR3 is TGCGCCAGCAGCGCCCTACAGGGCTATGGCTACACCTTC.